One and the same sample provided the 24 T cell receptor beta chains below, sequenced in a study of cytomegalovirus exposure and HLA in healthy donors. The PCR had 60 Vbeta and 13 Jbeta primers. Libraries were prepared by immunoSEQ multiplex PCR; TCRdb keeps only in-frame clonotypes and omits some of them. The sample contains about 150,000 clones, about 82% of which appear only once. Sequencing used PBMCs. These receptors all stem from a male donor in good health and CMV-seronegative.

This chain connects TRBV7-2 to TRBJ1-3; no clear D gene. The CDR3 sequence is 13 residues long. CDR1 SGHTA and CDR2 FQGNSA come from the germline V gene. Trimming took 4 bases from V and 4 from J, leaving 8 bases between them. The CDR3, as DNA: TGTGCCAGCAGCTCCGGGTCCGGAAACACCATATATTTT. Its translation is CASSSGSGNTIYF.

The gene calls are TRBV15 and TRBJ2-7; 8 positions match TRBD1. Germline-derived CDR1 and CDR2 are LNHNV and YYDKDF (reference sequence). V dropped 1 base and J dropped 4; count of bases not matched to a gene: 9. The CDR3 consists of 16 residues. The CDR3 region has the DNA TGTGCCACCAGCAGAGCCCTTGGGGGACAGGATTACGAGCAGTACTTC. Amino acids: CATSRALGGQDYEQYF.

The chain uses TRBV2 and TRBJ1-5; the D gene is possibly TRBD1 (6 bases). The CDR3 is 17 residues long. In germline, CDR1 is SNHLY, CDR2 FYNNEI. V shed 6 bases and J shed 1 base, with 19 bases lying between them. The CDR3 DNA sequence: TGTGCCAGCAGGGTATGGGGGGGCTGGGAGAGCAATCAGCCCCAGCATTTT. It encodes CASRVWGGWESNQPQHF.

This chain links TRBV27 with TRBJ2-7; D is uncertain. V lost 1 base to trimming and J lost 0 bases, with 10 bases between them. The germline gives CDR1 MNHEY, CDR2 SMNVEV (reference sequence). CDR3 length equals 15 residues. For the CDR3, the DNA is TGTGCCAGCAGTTTATTAGCCTTGAGCTCCTACGAGCAGTACTTC. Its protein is CASSLLALSSYEQYF.

This CDR3 reads CASSLAGGALYNEQFF. The CDR3 coding sequence is TGTGCCAGCAGCTTGGCTGGCGGGGCCTTGTACAATGAGCAGTTCTTC. The chain has TRBV5-6 and TRBJ2-1; D may be TRBD2 (6 bases). In germline, CDR1 is SGHDT, CDR2 YYEEEE. Trimming shortened V by 0 bases and J by 4 bases, and 14 bases separated the two germline ends. CDR3 length: 16 amino acids.

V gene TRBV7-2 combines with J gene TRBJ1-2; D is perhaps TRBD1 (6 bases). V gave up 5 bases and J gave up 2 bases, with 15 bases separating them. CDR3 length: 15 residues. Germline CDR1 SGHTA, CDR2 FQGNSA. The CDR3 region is CASSRRGEGNYGYTF. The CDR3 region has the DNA TGTGCCAGCAGCCGTAGGGGGGAGGGGAACTATGGCTACACCTTC. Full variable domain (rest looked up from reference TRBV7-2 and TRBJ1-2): GAGVSQSPSNKVTEKGKDVELRCDPISGHTALYWYRQSLGQGLEFLIYFQGNSAPDKSGLPSDRFSAERTGGSVSTLTIQRTQQEDSAVYLCASSRRGEGNYGYTFGSGTRLTVV.

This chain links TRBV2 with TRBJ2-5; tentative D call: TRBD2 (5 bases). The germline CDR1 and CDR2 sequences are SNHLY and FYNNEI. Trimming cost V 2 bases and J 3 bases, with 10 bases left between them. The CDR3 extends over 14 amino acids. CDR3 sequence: CASSERGRKETQYF. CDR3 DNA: TGTGCCAGCAGTGAACGGGGAAGAAAAGAGACCCAGTACTTC. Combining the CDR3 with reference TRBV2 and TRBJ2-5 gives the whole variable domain EPEVTQTPSHQVTQMGQEVILRCVPISNHLYFYWYRQILGQKVEFLVSFYNNEISEKSEIFDDQFSVERPDGSNFTLKIRSTKLEDSAMYFCASSERGRKETQYFGPGTRLLVL.

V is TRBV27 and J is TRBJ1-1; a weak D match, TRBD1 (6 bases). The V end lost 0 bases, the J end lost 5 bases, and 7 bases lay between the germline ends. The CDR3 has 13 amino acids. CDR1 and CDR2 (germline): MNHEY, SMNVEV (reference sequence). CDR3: CASSLSQGTEAFF. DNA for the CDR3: TGTGCCAGCAGTTTATCCCAGGGGACTGAAGCTTTCTTT.

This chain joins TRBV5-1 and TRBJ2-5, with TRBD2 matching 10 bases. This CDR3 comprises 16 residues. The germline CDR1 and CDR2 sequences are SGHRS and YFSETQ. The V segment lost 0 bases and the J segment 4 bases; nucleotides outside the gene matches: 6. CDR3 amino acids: CASSLASLAGAETQYF. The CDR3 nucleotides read TGCGCCAGCAGCTTGGCCTCGCTAGCGGGAGCAGAGACCCAGTACTTC.

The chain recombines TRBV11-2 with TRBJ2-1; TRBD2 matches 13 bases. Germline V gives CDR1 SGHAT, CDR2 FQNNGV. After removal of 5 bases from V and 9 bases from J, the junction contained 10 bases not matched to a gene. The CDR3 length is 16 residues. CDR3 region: CASSRGPGLAGREQFF. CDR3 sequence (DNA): TGTGCCAGCAGCCGAGGACCGGGACTAGCGGGGCGTGAGCAGTTCTTC.

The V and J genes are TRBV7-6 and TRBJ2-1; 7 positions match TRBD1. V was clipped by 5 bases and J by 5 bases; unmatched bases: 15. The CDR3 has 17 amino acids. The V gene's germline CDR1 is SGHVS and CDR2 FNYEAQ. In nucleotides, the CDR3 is TGTGCCAGCAGCCTTTACAGGGGTGGTACGGTAGACAATGAGCAGTTCTTC. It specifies CASSLYRGGTVDNEQFF.

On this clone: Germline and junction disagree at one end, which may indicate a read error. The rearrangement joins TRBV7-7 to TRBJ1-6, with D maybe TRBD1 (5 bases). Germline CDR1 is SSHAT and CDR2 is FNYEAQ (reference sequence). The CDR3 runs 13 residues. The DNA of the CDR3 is TGTGCTAGCAGCTCAGGAGGGGATTCACCCCTCCACTTT. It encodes CASSSGGDSPLHF.

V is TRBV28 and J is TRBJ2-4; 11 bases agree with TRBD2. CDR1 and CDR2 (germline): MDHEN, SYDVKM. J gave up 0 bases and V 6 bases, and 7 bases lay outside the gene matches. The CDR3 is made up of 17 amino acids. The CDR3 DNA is TGTGCCAGCAGCCAGGGACTAGCGGTACTAGCCAAAAACATTCAGTACTTC. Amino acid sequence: CASSQGLAVLAKNIQYF.

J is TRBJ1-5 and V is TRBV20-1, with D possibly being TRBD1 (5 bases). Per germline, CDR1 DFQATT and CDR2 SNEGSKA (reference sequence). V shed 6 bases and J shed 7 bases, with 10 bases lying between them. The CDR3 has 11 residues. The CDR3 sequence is CSAGGVQPQHF. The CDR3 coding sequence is TGCAGTGCCGGAGGGGTCCAGCCCCAGCATTTT.

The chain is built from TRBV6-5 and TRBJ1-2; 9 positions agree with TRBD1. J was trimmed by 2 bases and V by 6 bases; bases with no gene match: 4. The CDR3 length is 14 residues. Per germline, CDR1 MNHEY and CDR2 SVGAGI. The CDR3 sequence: CASSPDRGNYGYTF. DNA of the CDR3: TGTGCCAGCAGCCCAGACAGGGGGAACTATGGCTACACCTTC.

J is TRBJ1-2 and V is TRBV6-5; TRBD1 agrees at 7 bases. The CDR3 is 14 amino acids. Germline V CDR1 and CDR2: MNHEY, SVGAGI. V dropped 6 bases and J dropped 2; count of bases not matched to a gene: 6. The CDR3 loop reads CASSAGTVNYGYTF. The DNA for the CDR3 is TGTGCCAGCAGCGCCGGGACAGTAAACTATGGCTACACCTTC.

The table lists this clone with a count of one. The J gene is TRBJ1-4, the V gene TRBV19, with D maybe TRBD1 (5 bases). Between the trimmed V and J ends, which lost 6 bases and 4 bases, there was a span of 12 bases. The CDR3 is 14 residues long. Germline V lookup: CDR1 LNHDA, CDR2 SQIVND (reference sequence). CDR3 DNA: TGTGCCAGTAGCACTGGACAAATTAATGAAAAACTGTTTTTT. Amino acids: CASSTGQINEKLFF.

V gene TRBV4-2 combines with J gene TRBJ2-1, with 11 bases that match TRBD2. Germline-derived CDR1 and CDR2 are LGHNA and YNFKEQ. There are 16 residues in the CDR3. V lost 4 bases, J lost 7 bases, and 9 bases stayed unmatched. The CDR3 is CASSPGSASGRNEQFF. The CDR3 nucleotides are TGTGCCAGCAGCCCGGGATCGGCTAGCGGGAGGAATGAGCAGTTCTTC.

For the CDR3, the DNA is TGTGCCAGCAGCTTCCCTTTAGGGGACAGGGGGAGTAGCACTGAAGCTTTCTTT. Its protein product is CASSFPLGDRGSSTEAFF. The rearrangement joins TRBV5-8 to TRBJ1-1; TRBD1 agrees at 11 bases. This CDR3 has 18 residues. CDR1 and CDR2 (germline): SGHTS, YDEGEE. Germline trimming cut 2 bases from V and 4 bases from J; bases unmatched to any gene: 13.

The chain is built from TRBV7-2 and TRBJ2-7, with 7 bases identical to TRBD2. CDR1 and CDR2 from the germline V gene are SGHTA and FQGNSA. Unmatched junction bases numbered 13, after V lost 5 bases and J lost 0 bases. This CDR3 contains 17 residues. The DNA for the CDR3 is TGTGCCAGCAGCCCTCAGAGGGGAGGGACCAGCTCCTACGAGCAGTACTTC. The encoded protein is CASSPQRGGTSSYEQYF.

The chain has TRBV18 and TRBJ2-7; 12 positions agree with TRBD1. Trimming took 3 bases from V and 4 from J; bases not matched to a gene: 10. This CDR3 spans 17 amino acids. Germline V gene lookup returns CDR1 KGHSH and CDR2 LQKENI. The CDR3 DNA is TGTGCCAGCTCACCGGATGCGGGACAGGGGGCCGCGTACGAGCAGTACTTC. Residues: CASSPDAGQGAAYEQYF. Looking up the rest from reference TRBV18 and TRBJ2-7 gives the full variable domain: NAGVMQNPRHLVRRRGQEARLRCSPMKGHSHVYWYRQLPEEGLKFMVYLQKENIIDESGMPKERFSAEFPKEGPSILRIQQVVRGDSAAYFCASSPDAGQGAAYEQYFGPGTRLTVT.

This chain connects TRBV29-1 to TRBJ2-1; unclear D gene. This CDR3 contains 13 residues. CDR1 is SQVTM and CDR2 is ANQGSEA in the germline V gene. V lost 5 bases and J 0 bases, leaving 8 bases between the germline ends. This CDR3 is CSVYPGSYNEQFF. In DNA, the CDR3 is TGCAGCGTTTATCCAGGCTCCTACAATGAGCAGTTCTTC.

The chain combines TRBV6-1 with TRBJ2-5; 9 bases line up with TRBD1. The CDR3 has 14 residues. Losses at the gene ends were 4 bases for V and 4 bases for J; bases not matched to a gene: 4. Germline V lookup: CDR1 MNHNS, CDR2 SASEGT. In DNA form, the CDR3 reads TGTGCCAGCAGTGCCACAGGGGGCTCAGAGACCCAGTACTTC. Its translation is CASSATGGSETQYF.

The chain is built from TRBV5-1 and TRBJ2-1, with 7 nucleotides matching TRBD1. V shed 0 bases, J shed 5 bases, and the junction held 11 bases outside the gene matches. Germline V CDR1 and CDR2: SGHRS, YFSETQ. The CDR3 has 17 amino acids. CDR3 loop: CASSLAKDRPRDNEQFF. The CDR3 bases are TGCGCCAGCAGCTTGGCCAAGGACAGGCCACGGGACAATGAGCAGTTCTTC.